The 2 T cell receptor beta chains in this list originate from one sample, sequenced in a study of blood T cells in healthy people across ages. Primed by a sample-barcoded 5' primer and a J-beta primer mix, a second PCR proceeded for roughly 7 to 11 cycles. Each CDR3 protein gets one entry after TCRdb re-called the 5' RACE reads with MiXCR. The repertoire has 1.5 million to 2 million distinct CDR3 sequences, 34% of them found once; the top ten carry roughly 10%. Material for sequencing was blood. These TCRs come from a woman in her twenties or thirties in good health.

V is TRBV25-1 and J is TRBJ1-6; no definite D call. V lost 5 bases and J 7 bases, leaving 12 bases between the germline ends. Germline V gene data show CDR1 as MGHDK and CDR2 as SYGVNS. The CDR3 runs to 14 residues. CDR3 DNA sequence: TGTGCCAGCAGTTCAATCAGAAACAATTCACCCCTCCACTTT. This codes for CASSSIRNNSPLHF.

The chain carries TRBV5-6 and TRBJ2-7; TRBD1 aligns across 9 bases. The CDR3 runs 15 residues. Germline lookup yields CDR1 SGHDT and CDR2 YYEEEE. J gave up 2 bases and V 4 bases, and 7 bases lay outside the gene matches. The chain's CDR3 is CASSTGTGSTYEQYF. As DNA, the CDR3 is TGTGCCAGCAGCACCGGGACAGGGAGTACCTACGAGCAGTACTTC. The entire variable domain, with the rest obtained from reference TRBV5-6 and TRBJ2-7, is as follows: DAGVTQSPTHLIKTRGQQVTLRCSPKSGHDTVSWYQQALGQGPQFIFQYYEEEERQRGNFPDRFSGHQFPNYSSELNVNALLLGDSALYLCASSTGTGSTYEQYFGPGTRLTVT.